These 3 T cell receptor beta chains share one sample of origin, sequenced in a study of T cell responses to AZD1222 COVID-19 vaccine. Using immunoSEQ multiplex PCR, the repertoire was profiled, and TCRdb retains in-frame clones only, with some absent. The repertoire holds some 120,000 clones, with roughly 90% as singletons. Here the sequenced sample was peripheral blood, taken on day 0 of AZD1222 vaccination. Receptors were obtained from an adult in good health.

The chain carries TRBV5-4 and TRBJ1-2; 9 bases agree with TRBD1. The ends lost 2 bases at V and 3 bases at J; junction bases unmatched: 5. In germline, CDR1 is SGHNT, CDR2 YYREEE (reference sequence). The CDR3 is made up of 15 amino acids. The CDR3 loop is CASSFPGTGHYGYTF. CDR3 DNA: TGTGCCAGCAGCTTTCCCGGGACAGGGCACTATGGCTACACCTTC.

The chain recombines TRBV5-1 with TRBJ1-1; tentatively, D is TRBD1 (6 bases). V dropped 4 bases and J dropped 5 bases, with 18 bases sitting between them. The CDR3 is 15 amino acids. Germline V gene lookup returns CDR1 SGHRS and CDR2 YFSETQ. The CDR3 DNA follows: TGCGCCAGCAGCAATATACAGGGTGGCGGAACTGAAGCTTTCTTT. Its protein product is CASSNIQGGGTEAFF. The whole variable domain, remainder taken from reference TRBV5-1 and TRBJ1-1, is KAGVTQTPRYLIKTRGQQVTLSCSPISGHRSVSWYQQTPGQGLQFLFEYFSETQRNKGNFPGRFSGRQFSNSRSEMNVSTLELGDSALYLCASSNIQGGGTEAFFGQGTRLTVV.

This chain connects TRBV5-6 to TRBJ1-1; D remains unclear. The germline V gene encodes CDR1 SGHDT and CDR2 YYEEEE. The CDR3 is 19 amino acids. V was shortened by 0 bases and J by 1 base, with 22 bases between the two germline ends. The CDR3 coding sequence is TGTGCCAGCAGCTTGGATCGACCCCGACTTCCCGACTCGAACACTGAAGCTTTCTTT. Translation gives CASSLDRPRLPDSNTEAFF.